One sample yielded the 26 T cell receptor beta chains listed below, sequenced in a study of OX40 agonist ivuxolimab in advanced cancers. Libraries were prepared by immunoSEQ multiplex PCR; TCRdb keeps only in-frame clonotypes and omits some of them. The sample has 5,500 to 7,500 clones; around four fifths are singletons. The material was CD4+ or CD8+ T cells sorted from blood, obtained in a trial of the OX40 agonist ivuxolimab. All receptors come from an adult with an advanced solid tumor such as melanoma, head and neck, liver or kidney cancer.

The chain carries TRBV7-9 and TRBJ2-1; 7 bases align to TRBD2. The CDR3 has 16 residues. V gave up 5 bases and J gave up 4 bases; unmatched junction bases: 11. Germline V gene sequence: CDR1 SEHNR, CDR2 FQNEAQ (reference sequence). The CDR3 coding sequence is TGTGCCAGCAGCCCCCCCCCTAGCGGAGAGTACAATGAGCAGTTCTTC. This encodes CASSPPPSGEYNEQFF.

The chain links TRBV9 to TRBJ2-7; 7 bases fit TRBD1. CDR1 and CDR2 from the germline V gene are SGDLS and YYNGEE. This CDR3 spans 12 amino acids. The trim removed 5 bases at V and 6 bases at J, leaving 5 bases unmatched. DNA for the CDR3: TGTGCCAGCAGTCTCTCAGGGGGCGAGCAGTACTTC. Translation gives CASSLSGGEQYF.

V gene TRBV19 combines with J gene TRBJ2-7, with TRBD2 matching 13 bases. Trimming cost V 5 bases and J 7 bases; bases outside gene matches: 8. The CDR3 length is 15 residues. Germline lookup yields CDR1 LNHDA and CDR2 SQIVND (reference sequence). DNA of the CDR3: TGTGCCAGTAGTGCCGGGACTAGCGGGACCACTGAGCAGTACTTC. Protein sequence: CASSAGTSGTTEQYF.

The chain has TRBV2 and TRBJ2-1, with 8 nucleotides matching TRBD2. This CDR3 has 15 residues. V dropped 4 bases and J dropped 6; count of bases not matched to a gene: 8. Looked up from germline, CDR1 is SNHLY and CDR2 is FYNNEI. The CDR3 nucleotides read TGTGCCAGCAGTGGCCCCGCACTAGCGGCCAATGAGCAGTTCTTC. Translating it yields CASSGPALAANEQFF.

This clone was picked up one time. V usage is TRBV6-5 and J usage is TRBJ1-1; D uncertain. The germline V gene has CDR1 MNHEY and CDR2 SVGAGI. The CDR3 has 12 residues. Trimming took off 3 bases at V and 4 bases at J, with 6 bases between the two ends. The CDR3 region is CASSYGGTEAFF. In nucleotides, the CDR3 is TGTGCCAGCAGTTATGGCGGCACTGAAGCTTTCTTT.

The chain links TRBV7-3 to TRBJ1-1; D is ambiguous. The length of the CDR3 is 11 residues. V dropped 10 bases and J dropped 5 bases, with 11 bases sitting between them. Looked up from germline, CDR1 is SGHTA and CDR2 is FQGTGA. CDR3 sequence: CATQVHTEAFF. The CDR3 region has the DNA TGTGCCACTCAGGTACATACTGAAGCTTTCTTT.

CDR3 DNA sequence: TGTGCCAGCAGCGTAGCGAGCGACCGCTCCTACAATGAGCAGTTCTTC. Amino acid sequence: CASSVASDRSYNEQFF. This chain uses TRBV9 with TRBJ2-1; D gene uncertain. The germline gives CDR1 SGDLS, CDR2 YYNGEE. Trimming removed 0 bases from V and 0 bases from J, with 10 bases in between. CDR3 length: 16 amino acids.

CDR3 residues: CASSPPGEGGYTF. In DNA, the CDR3 is TGTGCCAGCAGCCCTCCGGGAGAAGGTGGCTACACCTTC. V gene TRBV5-6 combines with J gene TRBJ1-2; D gene unclear. Germline lookup yields CDR1 SGHDT and CDR2 YYEEEE. The germline V and J ends were trimmed by 4 bases and 7 bases, with 14 bases remaining between them. The CDR3 spans 13 residues.

The chain employs TRBV27 and TRBJ2-7; perhaps TRBD1 as D (6 bases). V lost 3 bases and J lost 0, with 9 bases in between. The CDR3 is 14 residues long. Germline V gives CDR1 MNHEY, CDR2 SMNVEV (reference sequence). The CDR3 sequence is CASSFQDSSYEQYF. In DNA form, the CDR3 reads TGTGCCAGCAGTTTCCAGGACAGCTCCTACGAGCAGTACTTC.

The chain has TRBV7-4 and TRBJ2-6; D gene uncertain. Trimming took off 5 bases at V and 5 bases at J, with 19 bases between the two ends. The germline CDR1 and CDR2 sequences are SGHVT and SQSDAQ. This CDR3 region has 17 residues. Here the CDR3 DNA reads TGTGCCAGCAGCACTCAGCGCTCACAAAGTCGGGCCAACGTCCTGACTTTC. It encodes CASSTQRSQSRANVLTF.

V gene TRBV13 combines with J gene TRBJ1-2; a possible D gene is TRBD1 (6 bases). The CDR3 is 12 amino acids. From germline, CDR1 is PRHDT and CDR2 FYEKMQ (reference sequence). With 5 bases removed from V and 8 bases from J, the gap between germline ends came to 12 bases. The CDR3 protein is CASSQGQRGYTF. The CDR3 DNA reads as TGTGCCAGCAGCCAAGGACAGAGAGGCTACACCTTC.

The chain couples TRBV7-8 to TRBJ2-1; the D is unclear. In germline, CDR1 is SGHVS, CDR2 FQNEAQ. The CDR3 has 11 residues. Trimming pared 4 bases from V and 7 bases from J, leaving 5 bases between. The CDR3 region is CASSSKNEQFF. Written as DNA, the CDR3 is TGTGCCAGCAGCTCGAAGAATGAGCAGTTCTTC.

With regard to this clone: An end of the junction does not agree with germline; a read error may underlie this. The chain combines TRBV6-8 with TRBJ1-1, with a tentative D call TRBD1 (6 bases). The CDR3 is made up of 11 amino acids. Germline assignment: CDR1 MNHGY and CDR2 SAAAGT. The CDR3 spells CASSDGTPYGF. The CDR3 nucleotides read TGTGCCAGCAGTGATGGGACACCGTATGGCTTT.

V usage is TRBV27 and J usage is TRBJ2-1, with TRBD1 as a possible D gene (5 bases). CDR1 is MNHEY and CDR2 is SMNVEV in the germline V gene (reference sequence). The CDR3 length is 14 residues. Trimming took 3 bases from V and 4 from J, leaving 10 bases between them. CDR3 bases: TGTGCCAGCAGTTTCCAAGGGGATTACAATGAGCAGTTCTTC. This gives the protein CASSFQGDYNEQFF.

For this clone: One junction end does not reproduce the germline sequence, and a read error may be involved. The sample has other DNA sequences that encode this CDR3 too. This chain joins TRBV6-5 and TRBJ2-2, with a weak D call TRBD1 (7 bases). The CDR3 contains 13 residues. In germline, CDR1 is MNHEY, CDR2 SVGAGI. The CDR3 here is CASSQGGSGELFF. The CDR3, as DNA: TGCGCCAGCAGCCAGGGGGGTTCCGGGGAGCTGTTTTTT.

The chain employs TRBV6-1 and TRBJ2-1, with TRBD2 as a possible D gene (6 bases). Germline values: CDR1 MNHNS, CDR2 SASEGT. V dropped 7 bases and J dropped 0 bases, with 13 bases sitting between them. The CDR3 covers 15 residues. The CDR3 reads CASTAGLHSYNEQFF. The CDR3 coding sequence is TGTGCCAGCACCGCGGGACTTCACTCCTACAATGAGCAGTTCTTC.

The chain couples TRBV7-8 to TRBJ2-1; a weak D match, TRBD2 (6 bases). Germline values: CDR1 SGHVS, CDR2 FQNEAQ. Trimming removed 5 bases from V and 2 bases from J, with 19 bases in between. This CDR3 contains 17 residues. The CDR3 loop is CASSPSARTGPYNEQFF. For the CDR3, the DNA is TGTGCCAGCAGCCCTAGCGCAAGGACGGGCCCCTACAATGAGCAGTTCTTC.

This chain links TRBV5-1 with TRBJ1-4; the D is unclear. V lost 0 bases to trimming and J lost 4 bases, with 10 bases between them. This CDR3 has 15 amino acids. The germline V gene has CDR1 SGHRS and CDR2 YFSETQ. The CDR3 loop is CASSLGGVINEKLFF. The CDR3 DNA reads as TGCGCCAGCAGCTTGGGTGGGGTTATTAATGAAAAACTGTTTTTT.

The chain couples TRBV2 to TRBJ2-2; D ambiguous. Germline assignment: CDR1 SNHLY and CDR2 FYNNEI. This CDR3 region has 12 residues. Trimming shortened V by 6 bases and J by 7 bases, and 9 bases separated the two germline ends. CDR3 sequence (DNA): TGTGCCAGCAGCCACGGCAACGGGGAGCTGTTTTTT. This translates into CASSHGNGELFF.

The chain recombines TRBV19 with TRBJ2-1; 7 bases match TRBD2. The CDR3 covers 15 residues. Germline CDR1 LNHDA, CDR2 SQIVND (reference sequence). Germline trimming cut 7 bases from V and 2 bases from J; bases unmatched to any gene: 8. CDR3 DNA sequence: TGTGCCAGTACCTCTAGCGGATCCCCCTACAATGAGCAGTTCTTC. It specifies CASTSSGSPYNEQFF.

This clone was observed a few times. The J gene is TRBJ2-2, the V gene TRBV30; the match to TRBD1 covers 7 bases. CDR1 and CDR2 from the germline V gene are GTSNPN and SVGIG (reference sequence). This CDR3 comprises 12 residues. The trim removed 3 bases at V and 7 bases at J, leaving 2 bases unmatched. The CDR3 protein is CAWRQGRGELFF. The CDR3, as DNA: TGTGCCTGGAGACAGGGGCGCGGGGAGCTGTTTTTT.

The chain couples TRBV19 to TRBJ2-7; 7 bases agree with TRBD1. Trimming at V came to 3 bases and at J to 4 bases, leaving 6 bases not matched to a gene. The CDR3 covers 14 residues. CDR1 is LNHDA and CDR2 is SQIVND in the germline V gene (reference sequence). As DNA, the CDR3 is TGTGCCAGTAGTATTGGCAGGGGGTCTTACGAGCAGTACTTC. Its translation: CASSIGRGSYEQYF.

This sequence joins TRBV5-6 and TRBJ1-1; D may be TRBD1 (6 bases). Germline V gene data show CDR1 as SGHDT and CDR2 as YYEEEE. This CDR3 has 13 residues. V was pared by 2 bases and J by 1 base, with 6 bases between. CDR3 amino acids: CASSLQGNTEAFF. For the CDR3, the DNA is TGTGCCAGCAGCTTACAGGGGAACACTGAAGCTTTCTTT. The entire variable domain, with the rest obtained from reference TRBV5-6 and TRBJ1-1, is as follows: DAGVTQSPTHLIKTRGQQVTLRCSPKSGHDTVSWYQQALGQGPQFIFQYYEEEERQRGNFPDRFSGHQFPNYSSELNVNALLLGDSALYLCASSLQGNTEAFFGQGTRLTVV.

The chain recombines TRBV18 with TRBJ1-1; D remains ambiguous. The CDR3 sequence is 12 residues long. From germline, CDR1 is KGHSH and CDR2 LQKENI. The germline V and J ends were trimmed by 4 bases and 4 bases, with 7 bases remaining between them. The CDR3 DNA sequence: TGTGCCAGCTCACAGGGTAGCACTGAAGCTTTCTTT. Translating it yields CASSQGSTEAFF.

This clone was seen only once. The rearrangement uses TRBV5-1 and TRBJ1-2; D may be TRBD1 (5 bases). This CDR3 has 12 residues. The V and J ends lost 4 bases and 8 bases respectively, with 12 bases between them. From germline, CDR1 is SGHRS and CDR2 YFSETQ. The chain's CDR3 is CASSLGGLGYTF. The CDR3 DNA reads as TGCGCCAGCAGCCTTGGGGGTTTGGGCTACACCTTC. The full variable domain, rest sourced from reference TRBV5-1 and TRBJ1-2, is KAGVTQTPRYLIKTRGQQVTLSCSPISGHRSVSWYQQTPGQGLQFLFEYFSETQRNKGNFPGRFSGRQFSNSRSEMNVSTLELGDSALYLCASSLGGLGYTFGSGTRLTVV.

This clone is classed as medium-sized. V is TRBV9 and J is TRBJ2-7; no clear D gene. CDR1 and CDR2 (germline): SGDLS, YYNGEE. This CDR3 contains 14 residues. V lost 4 bases to trimming and J lost 5 bases, with 16 bases between them. In nucleotides, the CDR3 is TGTGCCAGCAGCAAACTTCAACGTTCGGACGAGCAGTACTTC. Protein: CASSKLQRSDEQYF. Full variable domain (rest looked up from reference TRBV9 and TRBJ2-7): DSGVTQTPKHLITATGQRVTLRCSPRSGDLSVYWYQQSLDQGLQFLIQYYNGEERAKGNILERFSAQQFPDLHSELNLSSLELGDSALYFCASSKLQRSDEQYFGPGTRLTVT.